One and the same sample provided the 4 T cell receptor beta chains below, sequenced in a study of blood T cells in healthy people across ages. Together with a sample-barcoded 5' primer, a J-beta primer mix was included in a second PCR lasting roughly 6 to 12 cycles. TCRdb passed the 5' RACE reads through MiXCR, listing each CDR3 protein once. The table includes hundreds of thousands of distinct CDR3 sequences, about three fifths detected once. The specimen sequenced was blood. The receptors stem from a man aged 30 to 39 in good health.

This clonotype was recorded a few times. The chain employs TRBV15 and TRBJ1-2, with TRBD1 as a possible D gene (6 bases). This CDR3 contains 14 residues. Germline CDR1 and CDR2: LNHNV and YYDKDF (reference sequence). Trimming took 0 bases from V and 5 from J, leaving 10 bases between them. The CDR3 is CATSRDPQGYGYTF. CDR3 in DNA: TGTGCCACCAGCAGAGATCCCCAGGGGTATGGCTACACCTTC.

The J gene is TRBJ2-4, the V gene TRBV30, with D possibly called TRBD1 or TRBD2 (5 bases each). Trimming stripped 5 bases from V and 0 bases from J, with 8 bases between. This CDR3 is 13 amino acids long. Germline V gene sequence: CDR1 GTSNPN, CDR2 SVGIG (reference sequence). CDR3 sequence (DNA): TGTGCCTGGGGGACGCTAGCCAAAAACATTCAGTACTTC. Translating it yields CAWGTLAKNIQYF. Combining the CDR3 with reference TRBV30 and TRBJ2-4 gives the whole variable domain SQTIHQWPATLVQPVGSPLSLECTVEGTSNPNLYWYRQAAGRGLQLLFYSVGIGQISSEVPQNLSASRPQDRQFILSSKKLLLSDSGFYLCAWGTLAKNIQYFGAGTRLSVL.

The chain carries TRBV3-1 and TRBJ2-7; either TRBD1 or TRBD2 may supply D (6 bases each). The closer fit of TRBJ2-5 to the DNA end suggests the J call may be wrong. The CDR3 covers 15 residues. CDR1 is LGHDT, CDR2 YNNKEL, per germline (reference sequence). DNA of the CDR3: TGTGCCAGCAGCCAAGATTCCTCCGGGGGCCAGACCCAGTACTTC. As protein: CASSQDSSGGQTQYF.

Only a few counts were recorded for this clonotype. V gene TRBV10-3 combines with J gene TRBJ2-5; possibly TRBD1 for D (6 bases). The V end lost 10 bases, the J end lost 1 base, and 16 bases lay between the germline ends. In germline, CDR1 is ENHRY, CDR2 SYGVKD. The CDR3 sequence is 14 residues long. The chain's CDR3 is CATTTGLFQETQYF. The CDR3 region has the DNA TGTGCCACGACGACAGGTCTTTTCCAAGAGACCCAGTACTTC.